This T cell receptor beta chain was recovered during a study of CD8 T cells in ankylosing spondylitis. There are a few counts of this clonotype. Its antigen is unknown. Trimming took 6 bases from V and 0 from J; bases not matched to a gene: 5. This CDR3 is 15 amino acids long. TCRdb re-called the 5' RACE reads with MiXCR, one entry per CDR3 protein. The table lists 250,000 to 400,000 distinct CDR3 sequences, around 10% of them singletons. Regarding the study as a whole: In ankylosing spondylitis patients, matched synovial fluid reportedly showed significant enrichment of disease-linked clones.

The sequence came from a female donor with ankylosing spondylitis or in good health (not recorded which). This sequence joins TRBV12-3 or TRBV12-4 and TRBJ1-5; 7 nucleotides line up with TRBD1. Sequencing was carried out using blood, either unsorted or a sorted T cell fraction (not recorded which). Here the CDR3 reads CASRIGQASNQPQHF. The DNA of the CDR3 is TGTGCCAGCAGGATCGGACAGGCTAGCAATCAGCCCCAGCATTTT.